This TCR beta chain originates from a study of cytomegalovirus exposure and HLA in healthy donors. Study-wide points: Three of the chains that were CMV-associated were confirmed in vitro to be specific for CMV antigens. Other equally common chains were less clonally expanded than HLA-associated TCR beta chains, a later analysis showed. Later analysis identified a missense DCLRE1C variant that was linked to TCR beta V- and J-gene trimming. It is likely that the observed cluster of highly shared sequence variants was a sequencing artifact.

This CDR3 contains 13 residues. The V and J ends lost 5 bases and 7 bases respectively, with 14 bases between them. The germline V gene encodes CDR1 MNHEY and CDR2 SMNVEV (reference sequence). This clone appeared a few times. Its antigen is not known. The PCR employed 60 Vbeta primers together with 13 Jbeta primers. Produced via immunoSEQ multiplex PCR; TCRdb's table is partial and in-frame only. The table includes around 150,000 clones, 84% detected once. The clonotype comes from a young man in good health and CMV-seronegative. V usage is TRBV27 and J usage is TRBJ1-2, with D perhaps matching TRBD1 (5 bases). Sequencing was carried out using PBMCs. CDR3 region: CASSGTGVGGYTF. For the CDR3, the DNA is TGTGCCAGCAGTGGGACGGGGGTGGGTGGCTACACCTTC.